The 28 T cell receptor beta chains listed next were all sequenced from one sample in a study of shared clonotypes between healthy human individuals. Measured with immunoSEQ multiplex PCR; TCRdb has only the in-frame clones, and not every one. The sample carries some 550,000 clones, around 97% recorded once. The sequencing sample was made of naive CD4+ T cells sorted from blood. Described subset: CD45RA+ positively selected. The receptors were gathered from a woman under 40 in good health.

This chain connects TRBV5-1 to TRBJ1-2; 10 bases agree with TRBD1. Trimming took 4 bases from V and 2 from J; bases not matched to a gene: 14. CDR3 size: 18 residues. Per germline, CDR1 SGHRS and CDR2 YFSETQ. The CDR3 nucleotides are TGCGCCAGCAGCCCCAAACCACGGGACAGGGGTACAAACTATGGCTACACCTTC. Its protein is CASSPKPRDRGTNYGYTF. Filled out from reference TRBV5-1 and TRBJ1-2, the complete variable domain reads KAGVTQTPRYLIKTRGQQVTLSCSPISGHRSVSWYQQTPGQGLQFLFEYFSETQRNKGNFPGRFSGRQFSNSRSEMNVSTLELGDSALYLCASSPKPRDRGTNYGYTFGSGTRLTVV.

The CDR3 spells CASSLYRGLSYEQYF. CDR3 coding DNA: TGTGCCAGCAGTTTATACAGGGGCCTTTCCTACGAGCAGTACTTC. This chain joins TRBV27 and TRBJ2-7; 7 bases align to TRBD1. J lost 1 base, V lost 1 base, and 4 bases had no gene match. The CDR3 spans 15 residues. CDR1 is MNHEY and CDR2 is SMNVEV in the germline V gene (reference sequence).

The chain is built from TRBV28 and TRBJ2-3; possibly TRBD1 for D (7 bases). Germline CDR1 MDHEN, CDR2 SYDVKM. This CDR3 spans 16 amino acids. V was trimmed by 6 bases and J by 4 bases, leaving 20 bases between them. CDR3 in DNA: TGTGCCAGCAGCCTGCTCAGGGGGACTGCGCCAGATACGCAGTATTTT. Translation: CASSLLRGTAPDTQYF.

The rearrangement joins TRBV20-1 to TRBJ2-7; D uncertain. The V gene's germline CDR1 is DFQATT and CDR2 SNEGSKA (reference sequence). This CDR3 region has 11 residues. The V and J ends lost 5 bases and 6 bases respectively, with 11 bases between them. The CDR3 is CSAPGYGEQYF. For the CDR3, the DNA is TGCAGTGCTCCTGGATACGGCGAGCAGTACTTC.

This clone appeared a single time. The chain links TRBV6-5 to TRBJ2-7, with D unclear. V was clipped by 6 bases and J by 4 bases, with 10 bases between them. The germline gives CDR1 MNHEY, CDR2 SVGAGI. This CDR3 region has 12 residues. This chain's CDR3 is CASSPGLYEQYF. The CDR3 nucleotides are TGTGCCAGCAGCCCCGGGCTGTACGAGCAGTACTTC.

The rearrangement links TRBV5-4 to TRBJ1-4; 10 bases are a match to TRBD1. The trim removed 3 bases at V and 4 bases at J, leaving 6 bases unmatched. CDR1 and CDR2 (germline): SGHNT, YYREEE (reference sequence). The length of the CDR3 is 16 residues. The CDR3 sequence: CASSSGTGAGNEKLFF. CDR3 nucleotides: TGTGCCAGCAGCTCAGGGACAGGGGCGGGTAATGAAAAACTGTTTTTT.

The chain joins TRBV6-4 to TRBJ2-5, with TRBD2 identical over 7 bases. The DNA end lines up better with TRBJ2-7; the J call may be wrong. This CDR3 has 13 residues. Germline V gene sequence: CDR1 MRHNA, CDR2 SNTAGT. CDR3 protein: CASTSGTIYEQYF. The DNA of the CDR3 is TGTGCCAGCACCTCCGGGACTATCTACGAGCAGTACTTC.

The chain uses TRBV7-6 and TRBJ2-7; possibly TRBD2 for D (5 bases). V was pared by 3 bases and J by 0 bases, with 18 bases between. This CDR3 contains 17 residues. In germline, CDR1 is SGHVS, CDR2 FNYEAQ. The CDR3 reads CASSFDVRRRSSYEQYF. The CDR3 DNA reads as TGTGCCAGCAGCTTCGACGTAAGGCGGAGGAGCTCCTACGAGCAGTACTTC.

This chain connects TRBV5-1 to TRBJ2-7; 11 bases agree with TRBD2. The V segment lost 0 bases and the J segment 6 bases; nucleotides outside the gene matches: 2. CDR3 length: 14 amino acids. CDR1 and CDR2 from the germline V gene are SGHRS and YFSETQ. Here the CDR3 reads CASSLVAGGGEQYF. The DNA of the CDR3 is TGCGCCAGCAGCTTGGTAGCGGGAGGGGGCGAGCAGTACTTC.

This clone is a singleton in its sample. This chain connects TRBV27 to TRBJ2-1; 10 nucleotides match TRBD2. Germline CDR1 MNHEY, CDR2 SMNVEV (reference sequence). This CDR3 comprises 15 residues. Unmatched junction bases numbered 8, after V lost 4 bases and J lost 8 bases. CDR3 sequence reads: CASSSALAGDHEQFF. CDR3 DNA: TGTGCCAGCAGTTCCGCCCTAGCGGGAGACCATGAGCAGTTCTTC.

The chain combines TRBV10-1 with TRBJ2-1; unclear D gene. Germline V gene sequence: CDR1 WNHNN, CDR2 SYGVQD (reference sequence). V lost 4 bases and J 9 bases, leaving 13 bases between the germline ends. This CDR3 spans 13 amino acids. CDR3 coding DNA: TGCGCCAGCAGTGCCTTCCTCCTCGGTGAGCAGTTCTTC. As protein: CASSAFLLGEQFF.

The rearrangement joins TRBV10-1 to TRBJ2-5, with a weak D call TRBD2 (6 bases). Trimming cost V 2 bases and J 6 bases, with 10 bases left between them. The CDR3 covers 13 residues. The germline CDR1 and CDR2 sequences are WNHNN and SYGVQD (reference sequence). DNA of the CDR3: TGCGCCAGCAGTGAGGGGGGGATGCAGACCCAGTACTTC. Translated: CASSEGGMQTQYF.

This chain connects TRBV7-9 to TRBJ2-1, with unresolved D. Trimming took 0 bases from V and 5 from J, leaving 8 bases between them. This CDR3 is 14 amino acids long. Per germline, CDR1 SEHNR and CDR2 FQNEAQ (reference sequence). DNA of the CDR3: TGTGCCAGCAGCTTAGCCAGCGAAGACAATGAGCAGTTCTTC. Translated: CASSLASEDNEQFF.

The chain couples TRBV27 to TRBJ2-5, with no clear D. Germline V gene lookup returns CDR1 MNHEY and CDR2 SMNVEV (reference sequence). V was trimmed by 1 base and J by 4 bases, leaving 16 bases between them. This CDR3 region has 16 residues. The CDR3 region is CASSLLYGSTSETQYF. The DNA of the CDR3 is TGTGCCAGCAGTTTATTATACGGGTCCACTTCAGAGACCCAGTACTTC.

The chain combines TRBV19 with TRBJ2-5, with 11 nucleotides matching TRBD2. This CDR3 region has 15 residues. V gave up 7 bases and J gave up 5 bases; unmatched junction bases: 9. In germline, CDR1 is LNHDA, CDR2 SQIVND (reference sequence). The CDR3 sequence: CASTKLAGVGETQYF. In DNA, the CDR3 is TGTGCCAGTACCAAACTAGCGGGAGTAGGGGAGACCCAGTACTTC.

V usage is TRBV19 and J usage is TRBJ1-1; D is possibly TRBD1 (5 bases). The CDR3 consists of 15 residues. CDR1 is LNHDA, CDR2 SQIVND, per germline (reference sequence). Trimming took 3 bases from V and 1 from J, leaving 12 bases between them. The CDR3 region is CASSMQGRPNTEAFF. In nucleotides, the CDR3 is TGTGCCAGTAGTATGCAGGGACGGCCGAACACTGAAGCTTTCTTT.

This clone has just one count. The chain uses TRBV2 and TRBJ2-1, with D perhaps TRBD2 (6 bases). Germline assignment: CDR1 SNHLY and CDR2 FYNNEI. Trimming took off 6 bases at V and 6 bases at J, with 15 bases between the two ends. This CDR3 is built from 14 residues. CDR3 in DNA: TGTGCCAGCAGAGAGACTAGTATCCCCAATGAGCAGTTCTTC. Protein: CASRETSIPNEQFF.

V gene TRBV7-9 combines with J gene TRBJ1-5; no clear D. This CDR3 has 14 residues. Trimming removed 1 base at V and 7 bases at J, with 11 bases between. Germline CDR1 SEHNR, CDR2 FQNEAQ (reference sequence). For the CDR3, the DNA is TGTGCCAGCAGCTTAGACGCAGAGGGCCAGCCCCAGCATTTT. Translating it yields CASSLDAEGQPQHF.

The chain is built from TRBV20-1 and TRBJ2-7; D is uncertain. The CDR3 covers 10 residues. Germline CDR1 and CDR2: DFQATT and SNEGSKA (reference sequence). Deletions cut 5 bases from V and 4 bases from J, with 6 bases between. CDR3 amino acids: CSAEKYEQYF. DNA for the CDR3: TGCAGTGCTGAGAAGTACGAGCAGTACTTC.

The chain uses TRBV2 and TRBJ1-2; D unresolved. The ends were cut back, 2 bases at V and 5 bases at J, with 9 bases in the middle. Germline CDR1 SNHLY, CDR2 FYNNEI. This CDR3 contains 13 residues. CDR3 bases: TGTGCCAGCAGTGAATTTATCGGATATGGCTACACCTTC. This gives the protein CASSEFIGYGYTF.

The chain recombines TRBV10-2 with TRBJ2-7; 8 bases fit TRBD2. Germline CDR1 WSHSY, CDR2 SAAADI. The CDR3 is 15 residues long. Trimming cost V 2 bases and J 5 bases; bases outside gene matches: 8. The CDR3 reads CASSEQTGGNDEQYF. CDR3 coding DNA: TGCGCCAGCAGTGAGCAAACGGGGGGGAACGACGAGCAGTACTTC.

The genes are TRBV9 and TRBJ2-7; TRBD2 might be the D (5 bases). With 3 bases removed from V and 2 bases from J, the gap between germline ends came to 9 bases. The CDR3 totals 13 residues. The germline gives CDR1 SGDLS, CDR2 YYNGEE. In DNA, the CDR3 is TGTGCCAGCAGCGAGGCAGCGGCCTACGAGCAGTACTTC. This codes for CASSEAAAYEQYF. Combining the CDR3 with reference TRBV9 and TRBJ2-7 gives the whole variable domain DSGVTQTPKHLITATGQRVTLRCSPRSGDLSVYWYQQSLDQGLQFLIQYYNGEERAKGNILERFSAQQFPDLHSELNLSSLELGDSALYFCASSEAAAYEQYFGPGTRLTVT.

The J gene is TRBJ1-2, the V gene TRBV28, with D perhaps TRBD1 (5 bases). With 8 bases removed from V and 0 bases from J, the gap between germline ends came to 16 bases. The CDR3 sequence is 15 residues long. Per the germline V gene, CDR1 is MDHEN and CDR2 is SYDVKM. The CDR3 loop is CASVEEGRANYGYTF. The CDR3 DNA follows: TGTGCCAGCGTTGAAGAGGGGAGAGCTAACTATGGCTACACCTTC.

The V and J genes are TRBV18 and TRBJ2-1; D may be TRBD2 (6 bases). V was pared by 0 bases and J by 5 bases, with 8 bases between. This CDR3 has 14 residues. Germline CDR1 and CDR2: KGHSH and LQKENI. The CDR3 loop reads CASSPPGLHNEQFF. In nucleotides, the CDR3 is TGTGCCAGCTCACCACCGGGACTCCACAATGAGCAGTTCTTC.

The rearrangement links TRBV28 to TRBJ1-3; D is perhaps TRBD1 (6 bases). Germline CDR1 reads MDHEN; CDR2 reads SYDVKM. V lost 4 bases to trimming and J lost 4 bases, with 14 bases between them. CDR3 length equals 15 residues. CDR3 DNA sequence: TGTGCCAGCAGTTGGGGGGCAGGGTTCGGAAACACCATATATTTT. It yields the protein CASSWGAGFGNTIYF.

The gene calls are TRBV5-4 and TRBJ2-5; D possibly corresponds to TRBD1 (6 bases). CDR1 and CDR2 (germline): SGHNT, YYREEE (reference sequence). This CDR3 is built from 15 residues. V was pared by 4 bases and J by 11 bases, with 24 bases between. Here the CDR3 DNA reads TGTGCCAGCAGCAGTGGCAACAGGGAAGTTCGAGAGCAGTACTTC. Translated, it gives CASSSGNREVREQYF. The complete variable domain, with remaining parts taken from reference TRBV5-4 and TRBJ2-5, reads ETGVTQSPTHLIKTRGQQVTLRCSSQSGHNTVSWYQQALGQGPQFIFQYYREEENGRGNFPPRFSGLQFPNYSSELNVNALELDDSALYLCASSSGNREVREQYFGPGTRLLVL.

This sequence joins TRBV7-6 and TRBJ1-4; D call uncertain. CDR3 size: 11 residues. Germline V CDR1 and CDR2: SGHVS, FNYEAQ. Deletions cut 3 bases from V and 8 bases from J, with 4 bases between. CDR3 loop: CASSFAEKLFF. Written as DNA, the CDR3 is TGTGCCAGCAGCTTTGCCGAAAAACTGTTTTTT.

The rearrangement uses TRBV28 and TRBJ1-4, with D perhaps TRBD1 (6 bases). CDR1 is MDHEN, CDR2 SYDVKM, per germline. V was clipped by 8 bases and J by 6 bases, with 19 bases between them. The CDR3 is 15 residues long. The CDR3 loop reads CASSKNRALDEKLFF. CDR3 nucleotides: TGTGCCAGCTCCAAAAACAGGGCTCTGGATGAAAAACTGTTTTTT.